This TCR beta chain derives from a study of T cell responses to AZD1222 COVID-19 vaccine. The study, taken as a whole, reports: Vaccine-associated CD4 TCRs ranged over spike, dominating at 160-218 and 743-854. The study sampled repertoires only after the peak T cell response. Clonal diversity was possibly underestimated, and the donors were mostly white British, with more females.

Data came from immunoSEQ multiplex PCR; TCRdb stores just in-frame clones and leaves some out. Here the sample spans 75,000 to 100,000 clones, roughly 86% being singletons. This clone was detected only once. Its antigen is undetermined. Germline CDR1 is SNHLY and CDR2 is FYNNEI. J lost 7 bases, V lost 6 bases, and 4 bases had no gene match. The CDR3 runs 12 residues. The sequence came from an adult in good health. The chain has TRBV2 and TRBJ1-1, with TRBD1 identical over 8 bases. Sequenced material: peripheral blood, taken on day 0 of AZD1222 vaccination. This CDR3 is CASRPQGVEAFF. The CDR3 DNA sequence: TGTGCCAGCAGACCACAGGGGGTTGAAGCTTTCTTT. Based on the CDR3 plus reference TRBV2 and TRBJ1-1, the full variable domain is EPEVTQTPSHQVTQMGQEVILRCVPISNHLYFYWYRQILGQKVEFLVSFYNNEISEKSEIFDDQFSVERPDGSNFTLKIRSTKLEDSAMYFCASRPQGVEAFFGQGTRLTVV.